The entry below describes one T cell receptor beta chain. Its antigen remains unknown. These data originate in a study of CD4 T cells in relation to SARS-CoV-2 and coronaviruses. Study at large: Convalescent patients were about eight males and a few females; two were Hispanic.

Naive or memory CD4+ cells were cultured 1:1 with T cell-depleted PBMCs plus CEF. Study-wide points: Monoreactive clones expanded significantly more to SARS-CoV-2 than crossreactive clones did.

Produced via immunoSEQ multiplex PCR; TCRdb's table is partial and in-frame only. The sample contains some 45,000 clones, approximately 80% of which appear only once. The sample was naive CD4+ T cells from PBMCs, cultured in vitro. Subset of the sample: naive CD4+ T cells isolated by negative enrichment. The receptor's source is an adult with COVID-19.

DNA of the CDR3: TGTGCCAGCAGTCGAGGCGCAGATACGCAGTATTTT. Its protein is CASSRGADTQYF. V gene TRBV6-5 combines with J gene TRBJ2-3; D call uncertain. In germline, CDR1 is MNHEY, CDR2 SVGAGI. V gave up 5 bases and J gave up 4 bases, with 7 bases separating them. There are 12 residues in the CDR3.